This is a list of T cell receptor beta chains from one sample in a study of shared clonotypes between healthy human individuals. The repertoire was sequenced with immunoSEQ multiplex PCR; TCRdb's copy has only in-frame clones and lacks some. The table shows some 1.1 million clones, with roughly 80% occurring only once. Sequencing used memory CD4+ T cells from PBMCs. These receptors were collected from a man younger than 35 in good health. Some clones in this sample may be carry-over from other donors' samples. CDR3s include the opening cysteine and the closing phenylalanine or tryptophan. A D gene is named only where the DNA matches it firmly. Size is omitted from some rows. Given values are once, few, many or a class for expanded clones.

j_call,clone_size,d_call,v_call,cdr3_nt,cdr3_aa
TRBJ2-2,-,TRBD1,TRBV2,TGTGCCAGCAGCCTGACAGGGGCCACCGGGGAGCTGTTTTTT,CASSLTGATGELFF
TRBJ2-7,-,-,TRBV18,TGTGCCAGCTCTCGTACTCCGGGAGCCGGAGGGGAGCAGTACTTC,CASSRTPGAGGEQYF
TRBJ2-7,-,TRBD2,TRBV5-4,TGTGCCAGCAGCATGACTAGCATTGGGGGGGGCGAGCAGTACTTC,CASSMTSIGGGEQYF
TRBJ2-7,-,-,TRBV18,TGTGCCAGCTCACCCCAGGACGGAAACTACGAGCAGTACTTC,CASSPQDGNYEQYF
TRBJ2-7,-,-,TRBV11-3,TGTGCCAGCAGCGATGAGCGGGTTTCCGAGCAGTACTTC,CASSDERVSEQYF
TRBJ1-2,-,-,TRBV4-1,TGCGCCAGCAGCCGCGACGGGCAGACTAACTATGGCTACACCTTC,CASSRDGQTNYGYTF
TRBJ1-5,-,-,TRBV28,TGTGCCAGCAATTCAGGGCCAGTAAGCAATCAGCCCCAGCATTTT,CASNSGPVSNQPQHF
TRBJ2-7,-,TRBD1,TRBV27,TGTGCCAGCAGTTTACAGGACAGGGTCTACGAGCAGTACTTC,CASSLQDRVYEQYF
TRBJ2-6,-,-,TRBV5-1,TGCGCCAGCAGCTTGGCCCCGGGCTCTGGGGCCAACGTCCTGACTTTC,CASSLAPGSGANVLTF
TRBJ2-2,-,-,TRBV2,TGTGCCAGCCGCCGCTTTATGAACACCGGGGAGCTGTTTTTT,CASRRFMNTGELFF
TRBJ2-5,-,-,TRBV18,TGTGCCAGCTCACCACTCATTGCCAGGGAGACCCAGTACTTC,CASSPLIARETQYF
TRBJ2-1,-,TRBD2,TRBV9,TGTGCCAGCAGCGCGGGGACTAGCGGGAGGGCCTACAATGAGCAGTTCTTC,CASSAGTSGRAYNEQFF
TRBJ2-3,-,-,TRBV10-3,TGTGCCATCAGTTGGACACCTAGCACAGATACGCAGTATTTT,CAISWTPSTDTQYF
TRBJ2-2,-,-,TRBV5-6,TGTGCCAGCAGCTTTGACGAGGGCACCGGGGAGCTGTTTTTT,CASSFDEGTGELFF
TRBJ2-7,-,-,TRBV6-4,TGTGCCAGCAGAGGAGGTAGGAGATACGAGCAGTACTTC,CASRGGRRYEQYF
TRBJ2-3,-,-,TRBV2,TGTGCCAGCAGTCTGGACTCCCGAGGCCCAGATACGCAGTATTTT,CASSLDSRGPDTQYF
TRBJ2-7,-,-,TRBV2,TGTGCCAGCAGTGGTCAGGGGCAAATCTCCTACGAGCAGTACTTC,CASSGQGQISYEQYF
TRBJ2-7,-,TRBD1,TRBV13,TGTGCCAGCAGCTTAGACAGGGGCGCGAGTTTAAATCAGCAGTACTTC,CASSLDRGASLNQQYF
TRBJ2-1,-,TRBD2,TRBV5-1,TGCGCCAGCAGCTTGGTTCCTAGCGGGAGCATCGATGAGCAGTTCTTC,CASSLVPSGSIDEQFF
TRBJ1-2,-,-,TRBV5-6,TGTGCCAGCAGCTTGAGTGCCAGAGCTAACTATGGCTACACCTTC,CASSLSARANYGYTF
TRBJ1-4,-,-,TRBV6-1,TGTGCCAGCAGTGACAGGGTGACTCCCCAACTGTTTTTT,CASSDRVTPQLFF
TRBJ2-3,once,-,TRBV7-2,TGTGCCAGCAGCTTAAGGGCAGACACAGATACGCAGTATTTT,CASSLRADTDTQYF
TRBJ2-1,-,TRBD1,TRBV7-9,TGTGCCAGCAGCTCTTGGGGGGAGACAGGGGAGGATGAGCAGTTCTTC,CASSSWGETGEDEQFF
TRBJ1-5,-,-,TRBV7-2,TGTGCCAGCAGCTTAGGACTACCCCAGCCCCAGCATTTT,CASSLGLPQPQHF
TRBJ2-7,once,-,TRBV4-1,TGCGCCAGCAGCCAAGTACGTACTCCGCGGGAGCAGTACTTC,CASSQVRTPREQYF
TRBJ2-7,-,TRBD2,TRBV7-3,TGTGCCAGCAGCTTAGGCGGGAGCACCACCTACGAGCAGTACTTC,CASSLGGSTTYEQYF
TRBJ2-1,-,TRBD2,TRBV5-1,TGCGCCAGCAGCGCCCACAATACTAGCGGGAAGGAACCCTACAATGAGCAGTTCTTC,CASSAHNTSGKEPYNEQFF
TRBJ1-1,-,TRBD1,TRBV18,TGTGCCAGCTCACCACAGACAGGGGGAAGCACTGAAGCTTTCTTT,CASSPQTGGSTEAFF
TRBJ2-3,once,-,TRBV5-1,TGCGCCAGCAGCTTGATTACTAGCACAGATACGCAGTATTTT,CASSLITSTDTQYF
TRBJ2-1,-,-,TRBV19,TGTGCCAGTAGTATTGTCAGCTCCGCGGGTGAGCAGTTCTTC,CASSIVSSAGEQFF
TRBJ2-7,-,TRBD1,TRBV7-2,TGTGCCAGCAGCCTATCGGGACAGACCTACGAGCAGTACTTC,CASSLSGQTYEQYF
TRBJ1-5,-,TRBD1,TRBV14,TGTGCCAGCAGCCAATCTCAGACAGGGGCCGGTCAGCCCCAGCATTTT,CASSQSQTGAGQPQHF
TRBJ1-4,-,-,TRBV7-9,TGTGCCAGCAGCTTAGGGGGGGCGAATGAAAAACTGTTTTTT,CASSLGGANEKLFF
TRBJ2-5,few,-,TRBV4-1,TGCGCCAGCAGCCAAGGACTTCGAGAGACCCAGTACTTC,CASSQGLRETQYF
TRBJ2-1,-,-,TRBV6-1,TGTGCCAGCAGACCCCTGTTCTGGGCAAATGAGCAGTTCTTC,CASRPLFWANEQFF
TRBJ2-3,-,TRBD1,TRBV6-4,TGTGCCAGCAGTGTGGCAGGGGGCATCACAGATACGCAGTATTTT,CASSVAGGITDTQYF
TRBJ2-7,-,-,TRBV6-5,TGTGCCAGCAGTTACTCCCCGGGGCCCTACGAGCAGTACTTC,CASSYSPGPYEQYF
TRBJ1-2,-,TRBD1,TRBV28,TGTGCCAGCAGCTCCCCCGGGACAGCCTATGGCTACACCTTC,CASSSPGTAYGYTF
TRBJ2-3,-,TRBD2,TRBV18,TGTGCCAGCTCCCGCAGCGGGGTCTCAGATACGCAGTATTTT,CASSRSGVSDTQYF
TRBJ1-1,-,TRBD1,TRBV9,TGTGCCAGCAGCGTAGCCCCCCAGGGGGCCGGGACTGAAGCTTTCTTT,CASSVAPQGAGTEAFF
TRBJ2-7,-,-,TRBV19,TGTGCCAGTAGATCGGCCGCTAGCTCCTACGAGCAGTACTTC,CASRSAASSYEQYF
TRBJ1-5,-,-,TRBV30,TGTGCCTGGAACCCCGGGACTTATAGCAATCAGCCCCAGCATTTT,CAWNPGTYSNQPQHF
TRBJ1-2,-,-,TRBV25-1,TGTGCCAGCAGTCCACTACAGCACCCTAACTATGGCTACACCTTC,CASSPLQHPNYGYTF
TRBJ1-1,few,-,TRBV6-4,TGTGCCAGCAGTATTCAGGAGGACACTGAAGCTTTCTTT,CASSIQEDTEAFF
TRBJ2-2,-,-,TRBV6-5,TGTGCCAGCAGGAACTTCGGGGAGCTGTTTTTT,CASRNFGELFF
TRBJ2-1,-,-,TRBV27,TGTGCCAGCAGTAGCCACACTAGCTACAATGAGCAGTTCTTC,CASSSHTSYNEQFF
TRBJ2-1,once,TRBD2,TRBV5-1,TGCGCCAGCAGCTTGTTCATGGGACTAGCGGGATACAATGAGCAGTTCTTC,CASSLFMGLAGYNEQFF
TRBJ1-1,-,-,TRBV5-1,TGCGCCAGCAGCTTGGGCCAGTCGATGAACACTGAAGCTTTCTTT,CASSLGQSMNTEAFF
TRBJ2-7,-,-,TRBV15,TGTGCCACCAGCAGATTCGGGACCTCGGGAAGAGGGCGGTCGGACGAGCAGTACTTC,CATSRFGTSGRGRSDEQYF
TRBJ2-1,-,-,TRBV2,TGTGCCAGCAGTGAAGGGGACAATGAGCAGTTCTTC,CASSEGDNEQFF
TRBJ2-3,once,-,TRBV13,TGTGCCAGCAGCTCCCCGACAGGCCGCACAGATACGCAGTATTTT,CASSSPTGRTDTQYF
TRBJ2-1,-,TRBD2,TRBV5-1,TGCGCCAGCAGCTCCCTAGCGGGAGGTGGGGATGAGCAGTTCTTC,CASSSLAGGGDEQFF
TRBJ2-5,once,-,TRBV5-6,TGTGCCAGCAGCTTCATCCGAGAGACCCAGTACTTC,CASSFIRETQYF
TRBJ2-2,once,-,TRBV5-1,TGCGCCAGCAGCTTACAGGTACCGAACACCGGGGAGCTGTTTTTT,CASSLQVPNTGELFF
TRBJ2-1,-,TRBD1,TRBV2,TGTGCCAGCAACCAGGACAGGGTGGTGCAGTTCTTC,CASNQDRVVQFF
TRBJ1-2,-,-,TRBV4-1,TGCGCCAGCAGCCAAGTGGTATCGGGGGTCTATGGCTACACCTTC,CASSQVVSGVYGYTF
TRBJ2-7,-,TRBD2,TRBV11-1,TGTGCCAGCAGCTTCCGAGGAGCGGGAGCGGACGAGCAGTACTTC,CASSFRGAGADEQYF
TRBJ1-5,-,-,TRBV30,TGTGCCTGGAGTGTGGCGCCTTTCAATCAGCCCCAGCATTTT,CAWSVAPFNQPQHF
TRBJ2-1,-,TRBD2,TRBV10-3,TGTGCCATCAGGCTAGCGGGAGGGCTAGGCAATGAGCAGTTCTTC,CAIRLAGGLGNEQFF